This TCR beta chain was recovered during a study of blood T cell repertoires in COVID-19. Across the study: T cells, B-cell-depleted T cells, or PBMCs provided the cDNA or gDNA that served as material.

The table came from immunoSEQ multiplex PCR; TCRdb's copy has only in-frame clones and leaves some out. The table shows tens of thousands of clones, with around nine tenths occurring only once. V was clipped by 1 base and J by 11 bases, with 14 bases between them. Germline-derived CDR1 and CDR2 are SGHTA and FQGNSA. The CDR3 covers 13 residues. The V call is TRBV7-2, the J call TRBJ1-1; maybe TRBD1 (6 bases). The origin of this receptor is a woman aged 55-70 years with acute or convalescent COVID-19. What was sequenced was peripheral blood. CDR3 DNA: TGTGCCAGCAGCTTAGACAGGGCAGGGGTCGCTTTCTTT. Translation: CASSLDRAGVAFF.